This entry concerns a single TCR beta chain. Its specificity is not known. Sequence at one end of the junction differs from germline and may be a read error. Different DNA sequences within this sample yield the same CDR3. The data originate from a study of cytomegalovirus exposure and HLA in healthy donors. The PCR was carried out with 60 Vbeta primers and 13 Jbeta primers. Here immunoSEQ multiplex PCR was the method, and the copy in TCRdb shows in-frame clones only, minus some. In the table there are roughly 100,000 clones, 70% of which are singletons. Study-wide findings and caveats: There were several of the most significant clusters that appeared linked to common viral pathogens in a later analysis. The authors reported that TCR beta sequences could predict HLA-A and HLA-B alleles. These predictions were accurate for most subjects in the first cohort. In a later analysis, productive TCRs from donors in an Asian-associated ancestry cluster reportedly carried fewer N-insertions than the cohort mean. The investigators catalogued 164 TCR beta chains as cytomegalovirus-associated.

The origin of this receptor is a man in his forties in good health and CMV-seropositive. Material: PBMCs.

The CDR3 protein is CASSFGGGGNQPQHF. CDR3 in DNA: TGCGCCAGCAGCTTCGGAGGGGGCGGGAATCAGCCCCAGCATTTT. The chain has TRBV5-6 and TRBJ1-5, with TRBD1 matching 7 bases. This CDR3 spans 15 amino acids. Germline values: CDR1 SGHDT, CDR2 YYEEEE.